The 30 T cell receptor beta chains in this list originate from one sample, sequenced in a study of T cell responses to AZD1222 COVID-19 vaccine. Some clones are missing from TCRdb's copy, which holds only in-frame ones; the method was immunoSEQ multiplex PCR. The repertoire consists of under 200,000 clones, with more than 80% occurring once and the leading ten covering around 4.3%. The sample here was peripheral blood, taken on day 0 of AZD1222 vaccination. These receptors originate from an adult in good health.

The CDR3 nucleotides are TGTGCCAGCAGCTTAGCGCAGTGGGACAGCAATCAGCCCCAGCATTTT. This encodes CASSLAQWDSNQPQHF. The rearrangement joins TRBV7-9 to TRBJ1-5; D perhaps matches TRBD1 (5 bases). V lost 0 bases to trimming and J lost 1 base, with 10 bases between them. Germline V gene sequence: CDR1 SEHNR, CDR2 FQNEAQ (reference sequence). This CDR3 is built from 16 residues.

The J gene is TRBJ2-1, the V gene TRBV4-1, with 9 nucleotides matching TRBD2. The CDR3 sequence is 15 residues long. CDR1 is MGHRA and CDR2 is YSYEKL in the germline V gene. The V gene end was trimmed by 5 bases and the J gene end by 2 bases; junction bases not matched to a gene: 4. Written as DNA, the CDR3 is TGCGCCAGCAGCATCGCGGGGGGGCCCTACAATGAGCAGTTCTTC. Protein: CASSIAGGPYNEQFF.

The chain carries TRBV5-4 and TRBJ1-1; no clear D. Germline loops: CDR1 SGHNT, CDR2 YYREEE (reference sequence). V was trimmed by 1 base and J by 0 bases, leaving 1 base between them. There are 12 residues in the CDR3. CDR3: CASSLMNTEAFF. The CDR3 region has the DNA TGTGCCAGCAGCTTGATGAACACTGAAGCTTTCTTT.

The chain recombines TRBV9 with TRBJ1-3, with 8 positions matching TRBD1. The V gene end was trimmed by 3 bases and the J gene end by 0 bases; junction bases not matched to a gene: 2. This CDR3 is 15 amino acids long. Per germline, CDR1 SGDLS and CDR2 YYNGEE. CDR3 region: CASSGGTGSGNTIYF. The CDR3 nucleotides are TGTGCCAGCAGCGGGGGGACAGGCTCTGGAAACACCATATATTTT.

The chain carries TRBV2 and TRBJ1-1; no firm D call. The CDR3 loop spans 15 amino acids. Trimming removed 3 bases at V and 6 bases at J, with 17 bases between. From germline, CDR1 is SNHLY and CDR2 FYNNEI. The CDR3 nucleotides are TGTGCCAGCAGTGATAGGGAGGGCCCCAAATCTGAAGCTTTCTTT. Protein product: CASSDREGPKSEAFF.

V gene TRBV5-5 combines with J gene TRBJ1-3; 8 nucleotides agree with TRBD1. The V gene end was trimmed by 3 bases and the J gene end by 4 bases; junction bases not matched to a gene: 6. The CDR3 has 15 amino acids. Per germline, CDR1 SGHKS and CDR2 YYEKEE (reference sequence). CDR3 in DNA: TGTGCCAGCAGCTGGGGACAGGCGGGAGGAAACACCATATATTTT. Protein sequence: CASSWGQAGGNTIYF.

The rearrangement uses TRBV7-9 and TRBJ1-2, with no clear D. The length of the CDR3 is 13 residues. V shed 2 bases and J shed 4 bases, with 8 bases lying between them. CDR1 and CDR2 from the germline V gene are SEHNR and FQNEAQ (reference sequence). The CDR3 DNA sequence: TGTGCCAGCAGCTTAACCGGCTCCTATGGCTACACCTTC. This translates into CASSLTGSYGYTF.

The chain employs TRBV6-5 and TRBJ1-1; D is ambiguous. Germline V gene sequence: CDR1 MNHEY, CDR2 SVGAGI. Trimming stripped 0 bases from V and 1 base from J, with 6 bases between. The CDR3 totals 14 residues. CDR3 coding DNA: TGTGCCAGCAGTTACTCGAGGCAGAACACTGAAGCTTTCTTT. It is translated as CASSYSRQNTEAFF.

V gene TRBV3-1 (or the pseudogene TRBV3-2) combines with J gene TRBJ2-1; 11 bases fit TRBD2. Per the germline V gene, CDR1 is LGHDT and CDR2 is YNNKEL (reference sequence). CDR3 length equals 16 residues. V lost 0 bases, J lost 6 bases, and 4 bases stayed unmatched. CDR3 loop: CASSQEGTSGRNEQFF. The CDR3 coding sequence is TGTGCCAGCAGCCAAGAGGGGACTAGCGGTCGCAATGAGCAGTTCTTC.

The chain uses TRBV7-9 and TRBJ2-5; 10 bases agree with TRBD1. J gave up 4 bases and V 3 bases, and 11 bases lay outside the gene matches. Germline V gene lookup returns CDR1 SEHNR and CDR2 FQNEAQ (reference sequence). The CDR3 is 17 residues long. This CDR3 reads CASSFTDRGRFGETQYF. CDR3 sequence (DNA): TGTGCCAGCAGCTTCACGGACAGGGGGAGGTTCGGAGAGACCCAGTACTTC.

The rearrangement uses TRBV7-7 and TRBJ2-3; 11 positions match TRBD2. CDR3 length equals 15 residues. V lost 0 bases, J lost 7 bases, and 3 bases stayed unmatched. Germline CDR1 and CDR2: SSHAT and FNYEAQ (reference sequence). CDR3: CASSLAPSGGNTQYF. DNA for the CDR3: TGTGCCAGCAGCTTAGCTCCTAGCGGGGGGAATACGCAGTATTTT.

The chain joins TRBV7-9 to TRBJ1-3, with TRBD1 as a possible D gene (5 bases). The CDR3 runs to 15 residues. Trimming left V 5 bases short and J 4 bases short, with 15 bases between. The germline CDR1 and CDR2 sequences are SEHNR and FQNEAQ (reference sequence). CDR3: CASSPRWGSGNTIYF. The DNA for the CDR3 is TGTGCCAGCAGCCCCCGGTGGGGGTCCGGAAACACCATATATTTT.

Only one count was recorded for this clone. The CDR3 nucleotides are TGTGCCACCAGCGGAGTCTCTTACAGGGGTCCCCGTGGAGGCTACACCTTC. The encoded protein is CATSGVSYRGPRGGYTF. The chain combines TRBV15 with TRBJ1-2; 7 nucleotides align to TRBD1. The CDR3 loop spans 17 amino acids. CDR1 LNHNV and CDR2 YYDKDF come from the germline V gene (reference sequence). Losses at the gene ends were 5 bases for V and 8 bases for J; bases not matched to a gene: 20.

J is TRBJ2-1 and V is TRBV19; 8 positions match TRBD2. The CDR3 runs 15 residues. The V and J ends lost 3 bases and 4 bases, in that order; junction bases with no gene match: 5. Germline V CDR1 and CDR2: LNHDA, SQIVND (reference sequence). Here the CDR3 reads CASSIPGGSYNEQFF. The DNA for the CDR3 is TGTGCCAGTAGTATCCCGGGGGGGTCTTACAATGAGCAGTTCTTC.

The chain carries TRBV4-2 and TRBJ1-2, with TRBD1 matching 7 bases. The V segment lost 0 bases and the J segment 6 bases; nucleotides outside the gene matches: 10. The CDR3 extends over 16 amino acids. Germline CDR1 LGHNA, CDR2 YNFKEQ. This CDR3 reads CASSQDFGQGEDGYTF. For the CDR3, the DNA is TGTGCCAGCAGCCAAGATTTCGGGCAGGGGGAGGATGGCTACACCTTC.

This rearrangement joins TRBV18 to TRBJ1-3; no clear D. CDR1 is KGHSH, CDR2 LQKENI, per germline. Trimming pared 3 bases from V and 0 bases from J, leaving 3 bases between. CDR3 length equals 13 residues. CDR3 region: CASSPGSGNTIYF. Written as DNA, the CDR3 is TGTGCCAGCTCACCGGGCTCTGGAAACACCATATATTTT.

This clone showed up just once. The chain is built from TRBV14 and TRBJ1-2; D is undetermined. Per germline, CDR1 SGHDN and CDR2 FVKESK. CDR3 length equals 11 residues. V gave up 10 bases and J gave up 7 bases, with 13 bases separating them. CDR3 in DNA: TGTGCCACTAGAGCCGAAGGTGGCTACACCTTC. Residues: CATRAEGGYTF.

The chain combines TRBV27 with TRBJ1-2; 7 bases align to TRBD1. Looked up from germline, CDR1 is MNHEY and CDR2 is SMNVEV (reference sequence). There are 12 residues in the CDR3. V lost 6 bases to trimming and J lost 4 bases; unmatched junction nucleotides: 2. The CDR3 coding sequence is TGTGCCAGCAGGGGACAGACCTATGGCTACACCTTC. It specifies CASRGQTYGYTF.

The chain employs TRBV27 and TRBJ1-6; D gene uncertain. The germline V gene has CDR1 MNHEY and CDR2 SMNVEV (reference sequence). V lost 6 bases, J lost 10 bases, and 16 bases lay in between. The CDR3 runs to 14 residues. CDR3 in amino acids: CASRPGTEGSPLHF. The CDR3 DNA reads TGTGCCAGCAGACCGGGTACGGAGGGCTCACCCCTCCACTTT.

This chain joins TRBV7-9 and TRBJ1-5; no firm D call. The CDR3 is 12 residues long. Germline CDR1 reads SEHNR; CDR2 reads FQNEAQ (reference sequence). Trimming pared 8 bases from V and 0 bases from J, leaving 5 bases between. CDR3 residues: CASAPSNQPQHF. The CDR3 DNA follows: TGTGCCAGCGCGCCTAGCAATCAGCCCCAGCATTTT.

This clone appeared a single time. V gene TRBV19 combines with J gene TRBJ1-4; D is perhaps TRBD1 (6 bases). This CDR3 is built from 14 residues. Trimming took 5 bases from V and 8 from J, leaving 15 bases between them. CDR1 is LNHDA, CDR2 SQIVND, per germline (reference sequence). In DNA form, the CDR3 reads TGTGCCAGTAGTCCCCGAAAGGACAGCGAAAAACTGTTTTTT. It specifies CASSPRKDSEKLFF.

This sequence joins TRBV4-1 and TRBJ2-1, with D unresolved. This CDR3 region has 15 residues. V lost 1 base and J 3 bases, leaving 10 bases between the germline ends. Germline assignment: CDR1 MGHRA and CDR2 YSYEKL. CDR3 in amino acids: CASSQGGQIYNEQFF. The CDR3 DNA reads TGCGCCAGCAGCCAAGGTGGGCAGATCTACAATGAGCAGTTCTTC.

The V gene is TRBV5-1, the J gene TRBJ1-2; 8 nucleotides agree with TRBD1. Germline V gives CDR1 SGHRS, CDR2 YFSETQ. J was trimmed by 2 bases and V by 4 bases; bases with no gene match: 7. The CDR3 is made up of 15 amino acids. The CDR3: CASSGRTGMNYGYTF. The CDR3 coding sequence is TGCGCCAGCAGCGGAAGGACAGGGATGAACTATGGCTACACCTTC. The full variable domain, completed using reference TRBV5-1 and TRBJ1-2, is KAGVTQTPRYLIKTRGQQVTLSCSPISGHRSVSWYQQTPGQGLQFLFEYFSETQRNKGNFPGRFSGRQFSNSRSEMNVSTLELGDSALYLCASSGRTGMNYGYTFGSGTRLTVV.

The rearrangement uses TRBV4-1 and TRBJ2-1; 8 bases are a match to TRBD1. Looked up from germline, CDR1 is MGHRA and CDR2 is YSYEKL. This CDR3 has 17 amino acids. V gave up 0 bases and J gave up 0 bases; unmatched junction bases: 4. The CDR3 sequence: CASSQDRQGNSYNEQFF. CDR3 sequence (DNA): TGCGCCAGCAGCCAAGATCGACAGGGGAACTCCTACAATGAGCAGTTCTTC.

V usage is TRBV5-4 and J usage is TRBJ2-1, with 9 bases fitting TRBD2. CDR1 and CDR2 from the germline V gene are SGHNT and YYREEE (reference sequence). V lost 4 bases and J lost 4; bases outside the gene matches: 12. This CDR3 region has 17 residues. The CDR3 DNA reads TGTGCCAGCAGCCCATCAGGAGGACTAGCGTCTTACAATGAGCAGTTCTTC. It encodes CASSPSGGLASYNEQFF.

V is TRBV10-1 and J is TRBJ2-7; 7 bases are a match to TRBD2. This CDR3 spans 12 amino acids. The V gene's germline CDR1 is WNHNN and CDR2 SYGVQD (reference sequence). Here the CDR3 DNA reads TGCTCTACCGGGACTACCTACTACGAGCAGTACTTC. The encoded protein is CSTGTTYYEQYF.

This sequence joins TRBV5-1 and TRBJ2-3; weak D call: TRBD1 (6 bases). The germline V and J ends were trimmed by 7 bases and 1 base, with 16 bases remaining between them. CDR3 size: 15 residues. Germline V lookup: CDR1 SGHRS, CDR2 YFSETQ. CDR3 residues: CASAEAAGGTDTQYF. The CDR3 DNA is TGCGCCAGCGCCGAGGCAGCAGGGGGCACAGATACGCAGTATTTT.

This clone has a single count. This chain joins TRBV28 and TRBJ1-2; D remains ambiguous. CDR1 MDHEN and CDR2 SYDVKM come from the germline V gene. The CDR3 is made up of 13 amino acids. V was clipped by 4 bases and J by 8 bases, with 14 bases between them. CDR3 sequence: CASSSDGLGGYTF. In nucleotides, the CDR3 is TGTGCCAGCAGTTCGGACGGCTTGGGGGGCTACACCTTC.

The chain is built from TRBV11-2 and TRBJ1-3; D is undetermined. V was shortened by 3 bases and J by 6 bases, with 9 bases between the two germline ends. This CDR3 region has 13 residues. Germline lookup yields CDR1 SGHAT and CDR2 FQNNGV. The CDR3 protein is CASSLRRLNTIYF. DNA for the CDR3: TGTGCCAGCAGCTTGAGACGTCTAAACACCATATATTTT.

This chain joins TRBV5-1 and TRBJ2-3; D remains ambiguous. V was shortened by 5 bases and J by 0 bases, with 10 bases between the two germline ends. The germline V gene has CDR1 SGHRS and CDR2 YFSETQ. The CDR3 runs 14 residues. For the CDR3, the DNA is TGCGCCAGCAGGTTGAGCTTAAGCACAGATACGCAGTATTTT. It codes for CASRLSLSTDTQYF.